The source of this TCR beta chain is a study of cytomegalovirus exposure and HLA in healthy donors. CDR3 length: 15 residues. Germline lookup yields CDR1 SGHRS and CDR2 YFSETQ. V lost 0 bases to trimming and J lost 11 bases, with 20 bases between them. Study outcomes and limitations: Sequencing depth roughly uniform across donors was assumed in presence/absence analyses. As a later analysis showed, several of the most significant clusters appeared to be linked to common viral pathogens.

To note about this clone: What it recognizes is unknown.

The PCR used 60 Vbeta and 13 Jbeta primers. In the original workflow: An analysis performed later counted about 80 million unique TCR beta chains (roughly 11 million of them shared). The protocol was immunoSEQ multiplex PCR, while the TCRdb copy is restricted to in-frame clones and leaves out a portion. The D gene and trimming were derived from the DNA, and the V and J assignments and clone size from that table. This sample carries roughly 100,000 clones, around three quarters of them seen once, and the ten largest clones take approximately 3.8%. The receptor comes from a man aged 45 to 65 in good health and CMV-seropositive. The rearrangement links TRBV5-1 to TRBJ2-5; possible D gene TRBD1, 5 bases. Sequences were obtained from PBMCs. The CDR3 loop is CASSLDRWPPTEQYF. The CDR3, as DNA: TGCGCCAGCAGCTTGGACAGGTGGCCTCCTACGGAGCAGTACTTC.